The 9 T cell receptor beta chains listed next were all sequenced from one sample in a study of tumor and adjacent non-tumor tissue in lung cancer. This sample's RNA came from whole unsorted tissue. The library came from three nested PCR rounds adapted from ARM-PCR protocols. One entry per CDR3 protein results from TCRdb running MiXCR on the multiplex PCR reads. The sample shows some 93,000 distinct CDR3 sequences, just over 65% of them seen only once. The sequenced sample was lung tumor tissue. These receptors all stem from a man aged 55 to 70 with non-small cell lung cancer.

Many counts were recorded for this clonotype. The rearrangement links TRBV5-6 to TRBJ2-3; 8 bases fit TRBD1. This CDR3 has 14 amino acids. The germline V gene has CDR1 SGHDT and CDR2 YYEEEE. The J segment lost 4 bases and the V segment lost 4 bases, leaving 5 bases of the junction unmatched. As DNA, the CDR3 is TGTGCCAGCAGCCTTACAGGGGGAGCAGATACGCAGTATTTT. Amino acid sequence: CASSLTGGADTQYF. Drawing the rest from reference TRBV5-6 and TRBJ2-3, the complete variable domain is DAGVTQSPTHLIKTRGQQVTLRCSPKSGHDTVSWYQQALGQGPQFIFQYYEEEERQRGNFPDRFSGHQFPNYSSELNVNALLLGDSALYLCASSLTGGADTQYFGPGTRLTVL.

This rearrangement joins TRBV19 to TRBJ2-1, with D possibly TRBD2 on 6 matching bases. The V and J ends lost 4 bases and 3 bases respectively, with 10 bases between them. CDR3 length: 14 amino acids. Germline lookup yields CDR1 LNHDA and CDR2 SQIVND (reference sequence). CDR3 in amino acids: CASSSRGIYNEQFF. CDR3 coding DNA: TGTGCCAGTAGTAGTCGCGGGATCTACAATGAGCAGTTCTTC.

With regard to this clonotype: The CDR3 does not end in the conserved phenylalanine or tryptophan, so this is likely a read error. The chain combines TRBV11-1 with TRBJ1-1, with D maybe TRBD1 (5 bases). The V gene's germline CDR1 is SGHAT and CDR2 FQDESV (reference sequence). The CDR3 runs 14 residues. The CDR3, as DNA: TGTGCCACCGTGGGAGGGACCACTAACACTGGAGCTTTCATT. Its translation: CATVGGTTNTGAFI.

With regard to this clonotype: The conserved phenylalanine or tryptophan is not found at the CDR3 terminus, so this likely reflects a read error. The chain joins TRBV5-1 to TRBJ2-2, with D hard to call. Trimming took off 6 bases at V and 4 bases at J, with 19 bases between the two ends. CDR3 length equals 16 residues. From germline, CDR1 is SGHRS and CDR2 YFSETQ. The CDR3 nucleotides are TGCGCCAGCACCCAGGAGCAGTGGGCGAGCACCGGGGAGCTGTTTTCT. Its protein product is CASTQEQWASTGELFS.

This clonotype has more than one count but fewer than ten. Since a much larger clone is just one base distant, this may be a read error. This chain joins TRBV6-2 or TRBV6-3 and TRBJ2-7, with a tentative D call TRBD1 (5 bases). The CDR3 contains 13 residues. V gave up 10 bases and J gave up 2 bases, with 15 bases separating them. In germline, CDR1 is MNHEY, CDR2 SVGEGT. CDR3 coding DNA: TGTGCCAACAGAACAGGAGTGACCTACGAGCAGTACTTC. Protein sequence: CANRTGVTYEQYF.

A word on this clonotype: Sequence at one end of the junction differs from germline and may be a read error. This chain joins TRBV11-3 and TRBJ2-7, with 10 bases identical to TRBD2. CDR3 length: 15 amino acids. Germline V lookup: CDR1 SGHNT, CDR2 YENEEA. CDR3 protein: CASRRASGSTYERYF. The CDR3 coding sequence is TGTGCTAGTAGGAGGGCTAGCGGGAGCACCTACGAGCGGTACTTC.

V and J are TRBV20-1 and TRBJ2-1, with TRBD2 identical over 11 bases. Germline CDR1 is DFQATT and CDR2 is SNEGSKA (reference sequence). The ends lost 1 base at V and 3 bases at J; junction bases unmatched: 8. The CDR3 contains 17 residues. In DNA form, the CDR3 reads TGCAGTGCTAGAGGTACTACAACTAGCGGGAGCTACAATGAGCAGTTCTTC. Amino acids: CSARGTTTSGSYNEQFF.

DNA of the CDR3: TGTGCCAGCAATACCGGGGTGCCGGAAACGCAGTATTTT. It specifies CASNTGVPETQYF. The chain carries TRBV6-6 and TRBJ2-3; the D gene is possibly TRBD2 (5 bases). Germline CDR1 MNHNY, CDR2 SVGAGI (reference sequence). The CDR3 is 13 amino acids. V was trimmed by 7 bases and J by 9 bases, leaving 17 bases between them.

On this clonotype: A single base separates this from a much larger clone, so it may be a read error. The chain recombines TRBV28 with TRBJ2-1; TRBD2 is a possible D gene (6 bases). Trimming took off 7 bases at V and 10 bases at J, with 14 bases between the two ends. From germline, CDR1 is MDHEN and CDR2 SYDVKM. This CDR3 has 12 residues. In nucleotides, the CDR3 is TGTGCCAGCACTAGCGAGATTCGCGAGCAGTTCTTC. This translates into CASTSEIREQFF.